This T cell receptor beta chain was captured by sequencing in a study of PD-1 blockade in classical Hodgkin lymphoma. Produced via immunoSEQ multiplex PCR; TCRdb's table is partial and in-frame only. This sample has under 95,000 clones; about nine tenths occur once, and the top ten carry about 2.7%. Patients all relapsed after autologous stem cell transplantation, and there was variation in brentuximab vedotin exposure. This sample comprised peripheral blood mononuclear cells (PBMCs), obtained before the second cycle of nivolumab. The sequence was collected from a human donor with classical Hodgkin lymphoma.

The CDR3: CASSVGFYEQYF. DNA for the CDR3: TGTGCCAGCAGCGTAGGATTCTACGAGCAGTACTTC. V gene TRBV9 combines with J gene TRBJ2-7; D unclear. Per germline, CDR1 SGDLS and CDR2 YYNGEE. The V end was cut by 0 bases, the J end by 3 bases, with 4 bases between. The CDR3 covers 12 residues. Filled out from reference TRBV9 and TRBJ2-7, the complete variable domain reads DSGVTQTPKHLITATGQRVTLRCSPRSGDLSVYWYQQSLDQGLQFLIQYYNGEERAKGNILERFSAQQFPDLHSELNLSSLELGDSALYFCASSVGFYEQYFGPGTRLTVT.